The 18 T cell receptor beta chains listed next were all sequenced from one sample in a study of technical replicates of blood from a handful of donors. Generated by immunoSEQ multiplex PCR, the TCRdb table keeps only in-frame clones and is missing some. This sample has some 84,000 clones, with roughly nine tenths found just once. Input material: T cells isolated from PBMCs. These receptors were obtained from a human donor in good health.

This rearrangement joins TRBV2 to TRBJ2-1; D remains unclear. V was clipped by 3 bases and J by 7 bases, with 4 bases between them. This CDR3 contains 11 residues. CDR1 is SNHLY and CDR2 is FYNNEI in the germline V gene. The CDR3 DNA reads as TGTGCCAGCAGTGACAGTAATGAGCAGTTCTTC. It encodes CASSDSNEQFF.

This chain uses TRBV7-9 with TRBJ1-2; 8 nucleotides agree with TRBD1. The CDR3 extends over 14 amino acids. V shed 3 bases, J shed 7 bases, and the junction held 7 bases outside the gene matches. Germline CDR1 is SEHNR and CDR2 is FQNEAQ (reference sequence). The DNA of the CDR3 is TGTGCCAGCAGCTTGAGTATCCAGGGGGCTGGCTACACCTTC. This encodes CASSLSIQGAGYTF.

The J gene is TRBJ2-7, the V gene TRBV11-2; 8 bases agree with TRBD1. The CDR3 extends over 14 amino acids. Trimming cost V 5 bases and J 3 bases; bases outside gene matches: 6. CDR1 and CDR2 from the germline V gene are SGHAT and FQNNGV. The CDR3 DNA reads TGTGCCAGCAGCCTGGGACAGGCCCTCTACGAGCAGTACTTC. Translated, it gives CASSLGQALYEQYF.

The J gene is TRBJ1-1, the V gene TRBV14; D unresolved. The CDR3 extends over 16 amino acids. Looked up from germline, CDR1 is SGHDN and CDR2 is FVKESK. The V end lost 2 bases, the J end lost 5 bases, and 18 bases lay between the germline ends. The DNA of the CDR3 is TGTGCCAGCAGCCAACTTACAGAGCAGGCCGGAACTGAAGCTTTCTTT. The encoded protein is CASSQLTEQAGTEAFF.

This clone has only one observation. This chain links TRBV29-1 with TRBJ2-6; D not resolved. The V and J ends lost 3 bases and 0 bases respectively, with 3 bases between them. This CDR3 spans 13 amino acids. Germline V gene sequence: CDR1 SQVTM, CDR2 ANQGSEA. This CDR3 is CSVERSGANVLTF. In DNA, the CDR3 is TGCAGCGTTGAGCGCTCTGGGGCCAACGTCCTGACTTTC.

The chain is built from TRBV4-2 and TRBJ2-7, with TRBD2 matching over 9 bases. Looked up from germline, CDR1 is LGHNA and CDR2 is YNFKEQ. This CDR3 has 16 amino acids. V shed 0 bases, J shed 1 base, and the junction held 4 bases outside the gene matches. The CDR3 DNA is TGTGCCAGCAGCCAAGATTATCTAGCGGGGTCCTACGAGCAGTACTTC. Translation gives CASSQDYLAGSYEQYF.

The chain has TRBV6-6 and TRBJ2-7; D may be TRBD2 (6 bases). The length of the CDR3 is 13 residues. CDR1 and CDR2 from the germline V gene are MNHNY and SVGAGI (reference sequence). The ends were cut back, 6 bases at V and 5 bases at J, with 14 bases in the middle. CDR3 DNA: TGTGCCAGCAGCACCCTCGGGGGAAACGAGCAGTACTTC. Its translation: CASSTLGGNEQYF.

The rearrangement joins TRBV27 to TRBJ2-7; 11 nucleotides line up with TRBD2. After removal of 5 bases from V and 0 bases from J, the junction contained 9 bases not matched to a gene. Germline V lookup: CDR1 MNHEY, CDR2 SMNVEV (reference sequence). The length of the CDR3 is 17 residues. As DNA, the CDR3 is TGTGCCAGCAGTCCCGCCTCTAGCGGGAGGATCTCCTACGAGCAGTACTTC. It yields the protein CASSPASSGRISYEQYF.

This clone is a singleton in its sample. CDR3 loop: CASILPGGWGNTEAFF. CDR3 coding DNA: TGTGCCAGCATCCTCCCGGGGGGCTGGGGGAACACTGAAGCTTTCTTT. This chain links TRBV28 with TRBJ1-1; possible D gene TRBD1, 6 bases. The CDR3 length is 16 residues. Germline CDR1 MDHEN, CDR2 SYDVKM. The V end lost 7 bases, the J end lost 1 base, and 19 bases lay between the germline ends.

The J gene is TRBJ2-7, the V gene TRBV11-2; 11 bases are shared with TRBD2. Trimming cost V 1 base and J 4 bases; bases outside gene matches: 6. CDR1 is SGHAT and CDR2 is FQNNGV in the germline V gene. The CDR3 contains 16 residues. CDR3 nucleotides: TGTGCCAGCAGCTTAGCCCCACTAGCGGGAGTATACGAGCAGTACTTC. It translates to CASSLAPLAGVYEQYF.

This chain uses TRBV13 with TRBJ2-2; 9 nucleotides agree with TRBD2. Germline lookup yields CDR1 PRHDT and CDR2 FYEKMQ (reference sequence). The CDR3 totals 15 residues. J gave up 7 bases and V 4 bases, and 7 bases lay outside the gene matches. CDR3 amino acids: CASSSAGGGGGELFF. CDR3 bases: TGTGCCAGCAGCTCCGCGGGAGGGGGCGGCGGGGAGCTGTTTTTT.

The rearrangement uses TRBV10-3 and TRBJ1-4; 7 bases are a match to TRBD1. The CDR3 consists of 15 residues. V dropped 6 bases and J dropped 0; count of bases not matched to a gene: 4. Germline loops: CDR1 ENHRY, CDR2 SYGVKD. This CDR3 is CAISGQDPTNEKLFF. As DNA, the CDR3 is TGTGCCATCAGCGGACAGGATCCAACTAATGAAAAACTGTTTTTT.

The chain recombines TRBV2 with TRBJ1-2; D is perhaps TRBD1 (5 bases). The CDR3 sequence is 15 residues long. From germline, CDR1 is SNHLY and CDR2 FYNNEI. V was shortened by 10 bases and J by 1 base, with 19 bases between the two germline ends. CDR3 in amino acids: CAIPLGDYLNYGYTF. The DNA of the CDR3 is TGTGCCATCCCCCTGGGGGACTACCTTAACTATGGCTACACCTTC.

The V and J genes are TRBV18 and TRBJ1-3; D gene unclear. Germline lookup yields CDR1 KGHSH and CDR2 LQKENI. The CDR3 covers 15 residues. V dropped 0 bases and J dropped 0 bases, with 6 bases sitting between them. CDR3 residues: CASSPPPVSGNTIYF. The CDR3 DNA is TGTGCCAGCTCACCACCTCCAGTCTCTGGAAACACCATATATTTT.

The rearrangement links TRBV6-1 to TRBJ2-1; 11 nucleotides line up with TRBD2. The CDR3 runs 15 residues. J was trimmed by 5 bases and V by 4 bases; bases with no gene match: 4. Germline loops: CDR1 MNHNS, CDR2 SASEGT. The CDR3 spells CASSVLAGGNNEQFF. The CDR3 nucleotides are TGTGCCAGCAGTGTCCTAGCGGGAGGAAACAATGAGCAGTTCTTC.

The chain couples TRBV2 to TRBJ2-3; TRBD1 aligns across 8 bases. CDR3 length equals 14 residues. The junction had 10 bases not matched to a gene; V was cut back by 9 bases and J by 5 bases. Germline CDR1 reads SNHLY; CDR2 reads FYNNEI. Written as DNA, the CDR3 is TGTGCCAGTCGGGTCGACAGGGGCTTAGATACGCAGTATTTT. Amino acids: CASRVDRGLDTQYF.

The V call is TRBV15, the J call TRBJ2-7; 7 bases agree with TRBD2. Germline CDR1 is LNHNV and CDR2 is YYDKDF (reference sequence). The CDR3 loop spans 17 amino acids. Germline trimming cut 0 bases from V and 0 bases from J; bases unmatched to any gene: 8. The CDR3 region has the DNA TGTGCCACCAGCAGAGATCGGGCTAGCGGCAGCTCCTACGAGCAGTACTTC. Its translation: CATSRDRASGSSYEQYF.

The chain recombines TRBV9 with TRBJ2-7, with TRBD2 matching 9 bases. CDR3 length: 15 residues. Germline V gives CDR1 SGDLS, CDR2 YYNGEE. After removal of 0 bases from V and 4 bases from J, the junction contained 5 bases not matched to a gene. The CDR3 loop reads CASSVGSGSGYEQYF. CDR3 coding DNA: TGTGCCAGCAGCGTAGGTAGCGGGAGTGGGTACGAGCAGTACTTC.